This T cell receptor (beta chain) is from a study of cytomegalovirus exposure and HLA in healthy donors. This clone was observed once. PCR amplification relied on 60 Vbeta primers (plus 13 Jbeta primers). Libraries were prepared by immunoSEQ multiplex PCR; TCRdb keeps only in-frame clonotypes and omits some of them. The sample comprises 150,000 to 200,000 clones, about four fifths of which are singletons, and 0.098% rests with the top ten. The CDR3 covers 14 residues. The V gene's germline CDR1 is SGDLS and CDR2 YYNGEE. J gave up 3 bases and V 7 bases, and 7 bases lay outside the gene matches. The sequence was collected from a boy between 2 and 10 years old in good health and CMV-seronegative. The sample comprised PBMCs. The chain has TRBV9 and TRBJ2-3; 8 bases agree with TRBD2. The CDR3 nucleotides are TGTGCCAGCGGAAGCGGGGGCGGGACAGATACGCAGTATTTT. This gives the protein CASGSGGGTDTQYF. The variable domain in full, with the rest retrieved from reference TRBV9 and TRBJ2-3, is DSGVTQTPKHLITATGQRVTLRCSPRSGDLSVYWYQQSLDQGLQFLIQYYNGEERAKGNILERFSAQQFPDLHSELNLSSLELGDSALYFCASGSGGGTDTQYFGPGTRLTVL.